The entry below gives a single T cell receptor (beta chain) sequence along with its context. These data are taken from a study of blood T cell repertoires in COVID-19. Profiling relied on immunoSEQ multiplex PCR, and the TCRdb table lists in-frame clones only, not all of them. The sample contains under 350,000 clones, about four fifths of which appear only once. CDR1 is SGHNT and CDR2 is YYREEE in the germline V gene (reference sequence). The length of the CDR3 is 13 residues. The ends were cut back, 4 bases at V and 4 bases at J, with 10 bases in the middle. The sequencing input was peripheral blood. The sequence was collected from a woman aged 45 to 65 who had recovered from COVID-19. The V call is TRBV5-4, the J call TRBJ2-3; unclear D gene. In DNA form, the CDR3 reads TGTGCCAGCAGCCTCTCTACGGCAGATACGCAGTATTTT. This gives the protein CASSLSTADTQYF.